This T cell receptor beta chain came from a study of blood T cells in healthy people across ages. Study-level findings and limits: Older age coincided with a roughly linear decline in TCR beta diversity per million T cells.

This clonotype appeared once. The antigen is not known. A J-beta primer mix and a sample-barcoded 5' primer were used in a second PCR of about 7 to 11 cycles. Researchers report that a template-switch adaptor with 12 random nucleotides tagged each cDNA molecule. TCRdb called the 5' RACE reads again in MiXCR, with one record for every CDR3 protein. This table has 790,000 or so distinct CDR3 sequences, roughly three fifths appearing once. Germline loops: CDR1 SEHNR, CDR2 FQNEAQ (reference sequence). V was pared by 5 bases and J by 5 bases, with 8 bases of the junction left unmatched. The CDR3 runs 15 residues.

Sequences were obtained from blood. The sequence was obtained from a man aged 35-49 years in good health. The chain couples TRBV7-9 to TRBJ2-1; TRBD1 aligns across 8 bases. Written as DNA, the CDR3 is TGTGCCAGCAGCCTGTTGACAGGGGAAAACAATGAGCAGTTCTTC. Protein: CASSLLTGENNEQFF. Together with reference TRBV7-9 and TRBJ2-1, the CDR3 gives the full variable domain: DTGVSQNPRHKITKRGQNVTFRCDPISEHNRLYWYRQTLGQGPEFLTYFQNEAQLEKSRLLSDRFSAERPKGSFSTLEIQRTEQGDSAMYLCASSLLTGENNEQFFGPGTRLTVL.